The clone carrying this TCR beta chain was seen many times. The record originates from a study of patients and donors after allogeneic stem cell transplantation. This CDR3 is built from 12 residues. Trimming left V 4 bases short and J 8 bases short, with 11 bases between. CDR1 and CDR2 from the germline V gene are SNHLY and FYNNEI. MiXCR, applied by TCRdb to the RT-PCR reads, yields one record per CDR3 protein. The sample holds 920,000 or so distinct CDR3 sequences, about 20% seen once. The specimen was blood, either unsorted or a sorted T cell fraction (not recorded which). J is TRBJ1-2 and V is TRBV2, with D possibly being TRBD1 (5 bases). This sequence was found in a human donor who was either an allogeneic HSCT recipient or a stem cell or donor lymphocyte infusion donor (not recorded which). It is not recorded whose cells these are; they may come from a transplant donor. This chain's CDR3 is CASSGGNGGYTF. The CDR3 nucleotides are TGTGCCAGCAGTGGGGGGAACGGAGGCTACACCTTC.